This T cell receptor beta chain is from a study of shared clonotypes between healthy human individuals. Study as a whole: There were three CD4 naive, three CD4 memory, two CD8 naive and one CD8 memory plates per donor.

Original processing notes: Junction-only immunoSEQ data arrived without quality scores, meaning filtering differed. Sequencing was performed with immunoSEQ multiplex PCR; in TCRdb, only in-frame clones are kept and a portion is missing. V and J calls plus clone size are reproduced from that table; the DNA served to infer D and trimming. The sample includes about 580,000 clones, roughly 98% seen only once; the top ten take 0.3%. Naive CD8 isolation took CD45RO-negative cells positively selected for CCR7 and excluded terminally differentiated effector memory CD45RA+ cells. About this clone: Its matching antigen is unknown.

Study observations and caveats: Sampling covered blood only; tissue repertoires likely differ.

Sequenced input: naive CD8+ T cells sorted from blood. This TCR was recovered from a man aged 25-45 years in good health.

CDR3 nucleotide sequence: TGTGCCAGCAGCCCATACGGACAAGGCATTCAGTACTTC. Translating it yields CASSPYGQGIQYF. The J gene is TRBJ2-4, the V gene TRBV27, with D possibly TRBD1 on 5 matching bases. The CDR3 covers 13 residues. Germline lookup yields CDR1 MNHEY and CDR2 SMNVEV (reference sequence). V lost 6 bases and J lost 9, with 15 bases in between.